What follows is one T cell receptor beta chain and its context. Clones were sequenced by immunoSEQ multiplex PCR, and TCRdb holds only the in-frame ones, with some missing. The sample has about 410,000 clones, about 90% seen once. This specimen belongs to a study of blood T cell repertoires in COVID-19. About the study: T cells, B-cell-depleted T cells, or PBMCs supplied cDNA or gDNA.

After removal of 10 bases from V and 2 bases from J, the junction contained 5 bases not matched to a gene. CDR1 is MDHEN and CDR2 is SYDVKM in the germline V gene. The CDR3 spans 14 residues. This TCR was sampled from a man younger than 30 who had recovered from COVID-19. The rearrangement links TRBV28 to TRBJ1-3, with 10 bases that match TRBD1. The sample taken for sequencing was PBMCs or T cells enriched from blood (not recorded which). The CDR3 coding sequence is TGTGCCACCCGACAGGGGGCAACTGGAAACACCATATATTTT. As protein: CATRQGATGNTIYF.